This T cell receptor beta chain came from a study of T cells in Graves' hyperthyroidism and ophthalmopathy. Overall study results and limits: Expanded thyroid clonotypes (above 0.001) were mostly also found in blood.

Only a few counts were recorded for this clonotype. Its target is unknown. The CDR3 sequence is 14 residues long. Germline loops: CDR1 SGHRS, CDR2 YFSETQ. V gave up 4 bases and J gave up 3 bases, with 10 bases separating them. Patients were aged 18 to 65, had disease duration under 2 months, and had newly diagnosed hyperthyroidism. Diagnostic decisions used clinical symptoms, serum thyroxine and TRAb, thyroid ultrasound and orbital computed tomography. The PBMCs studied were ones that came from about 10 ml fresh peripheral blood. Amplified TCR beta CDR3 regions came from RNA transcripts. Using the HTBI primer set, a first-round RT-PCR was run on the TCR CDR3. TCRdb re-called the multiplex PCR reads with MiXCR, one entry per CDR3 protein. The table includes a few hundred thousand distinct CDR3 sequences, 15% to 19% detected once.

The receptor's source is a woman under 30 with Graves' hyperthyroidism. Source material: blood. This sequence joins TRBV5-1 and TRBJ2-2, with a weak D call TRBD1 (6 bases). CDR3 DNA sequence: TGCGCCAGCAGCCGACGACAGGACACCGGGGAGCTGTTTTTT. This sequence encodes CASSRRQDTGELFF. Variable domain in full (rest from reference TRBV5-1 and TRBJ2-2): KAGVTQTPRYLIKTRGQQVTLSCSPISGHRSVSWYQQTPGQGLQFLFEYFSETQRNKGNFPGRFSGRQFSNSRSEMNVSTLELGDSALYLCASSRRQDTGELFFGEGSRLTVL.